The clone carrying this T cell receptor beta chain came up a few times. TCRdb re-derived calls from the RT-PCR reads in MiXCR, one entry per CDR3 protein. This table has roughly 710,000 distinct CDR3 sequences, 12% to 15% appearing once. This record comes from a study of response to subunit inactivated influenza vaccine. The V gene lost 6 bases and the J gene lost 3 bases, with 12 bases spanning the gap. The germline CDR1 and CDR2 sequences are ENHRY and SYGVKD. The CDR3 extends over 13 amino acids. The receptor was derived from a middle-aged man who received an inactivated influenza vaccine. This rearrangement joins TRBV10-3 to TRBJ2-7, with D perhaps TRBD1 (5 bases). The sample consisted of PBMCs from blood, taken 14 to 15 days before vaccination. As DNA, the CDR3 is TGTGCCATCAGGAAACCTGACAGCTACGAGCAGTACTTC. It codes for CAIRKPDSYEQYF.